This entry concerns a single TCR beta chain. Its specificity is unknown. The protocol was immunoSEQ multiplex PCR, while the TCRdb copy is restricted to in-frame clones and leaves out a portion. This sample has about 140,000 clones, with more than 85% found just once. Researchers grouped second doses given at about 4 or about 12 weeks into one pool. V lost 0 bases to trimming and J lost 5 bases, with 13 bases between them. The CDR3 runs 15 residues. The germline V gene encodes CDR1 LNHNV and CDR2 YYDKDF (reference sequence). This specimen comes from a study of T cell responses to AZD1222 COVID-19 vaccine. Overall study findings and caveats: Donors were chiefly white British, with a greater number of females, and clonal diversity was perhaps underestimated. Dominant CD4 TCR responses targeted spike regions 160-218 and 743-854. Nearly half of unique spike-specific TCRs reportedly avoided B.1.351 and B.1.1.7 mutated regions.

This chain joins TRBV15 and TRBJ1-1; D is unclear. The sequence was obtained from an adult who received the AZD1222 COVID-19 vaccine. The sample in question was peripheral blood, obtained 28 days after the second AZD1222 dose. The CDR3 DNA is TGTGCCACCAGCAGAGATTGGTTGGGTGATACTGAAGCTTTCTTT. The encoded protein is CATSRDWLGDTEAFF.